Presented here are 29 T cell receptor beta chains from one specimen sequenced in a study of Tregs in tolerant kidney transplant recipients. Sequencing was performed with immunoSEQ multiplex PCR; in TCRdb, only in-frame clones are kept and a portion is missing. The sample includes over 50,000 clones, 70% to 90% of them seen just once. Here the sequenced sample was Tregs from blood, taken before the transplant. The receptors here all came from a human donor who received a combined kidney and bone marrow transplant.

The chain employs TRBV5-5 and TRBJ2-3; D ambiguous. Trimming removed 2 bases from V and 6 bases from J, with 7 bases in between. The CDR3 is made up of 12 amino acids. Germline loops: CDR1 SGHKS, CDR2 YYEKEE (reference sequence). In DNA, the CDR3 is TGTGCCAGCAGCTTTTTGGGGGATACGCAGTATTTT. Protein sequence: CASSFLGDTQYF. The full variable domain, in which reference TRBV5-5 and TRBJ2-3 provide the parts outside the CDR3, is DAGVTQSPTHLIKTRGQQVTLRCSPISGHKSVSWYQQVLGQGPQFIFQYYEKEERGRGNFPDRFSARQFPNYSSELNVNALLLGDSALYLCASSFLGDTQYFGPGTRLTVL.

V gene TRBV7-2 combines with J gene TRBJ1-2, with 7 bases that match TRBD1. This CDR3 has 15 residues. CDR1 SGHTA and CDR2 FQGNSA come from the germline V gene. J gave up 3 bases and V 4 bases, and 8 bases lay outside the gene matches. The DNA for the CDR3 is TGTGCCAGCAGCTCTTACAGGGGAGATTACTATGGCTACACCTTC. It codes for CASSSYRGDYYGYTF.

This clone was seen just once. The V call is TRBV5-1, the J call TRBJ2-3; 8 bases are shared with TRBD2. CDR1 is SGHRS and CDR2 is YFSETQ in the germline V gene. This CDR3 is built from 14 residues. Losses at the gene ends were 2 bases for V and 4 bases for J; bases not matched to a gene: 3. This CDR3 is CASSFGLAPDTQYF. The CDR3 DNA reads TGCGCCAGCAGCTTCGGACTAGCCCCAGATACGCAGTATTTT.

The chain uses TRBV6-5 and TRBJ1-2; D remains unclear. The CDR3 sequence is 13 residues long. Germline lookup yields CDR1 MNHEY and CDR2 SVGAGI. Trimming took 5 bases from V and 0 from J, leaving 7 bases between them. The CDR3: CASSPPANYGYTF. The CDR3 nucleotides are TGTGCCAGCAGTCCCCCGGCTAACTATGGCTACACCTTC.

V is TRBV18 and J is TRBJ2-3; TRBD2 agrees at 11 bases. The germline V gene encodes CDR1 KGHSH and CDR2 LQKENI. V gave up 3 bases and J gave up 1 base; unmatched junction bases: 0. The CDR3 is 15 amino acids. The CDR3 sequence is CASSPTSGGTDTQYF. CDR3 bases: TGTGCCAGCTCACCGACTAGCGGGGGCACAGATACGCAGTATTTT.

In this sample, this clone turned up once. This chain joins TRBV5-6 and TRBJ2-1; no clear D. From germline, CDR1 is SGHDT and CDR2 YYEEEE. The CDR3 runs 14 residues. Trimming cost V 4 bases and J 6 bases, with 14 bases left between them. CDR3 loop: CASSRVQMTNEQFF. The CDR3 region has the DNA TGTGCCAGCAGCCGGGTACAGATGACCAATGAGCAGTTCTTC.

V and J are TRBV10-1 and TRBJ2-1; 13 nucleotides match TRBD2. CDR3 size: 14 residues. From germline, CDR1 is WNHNN and CDR2 SYGVQD (reference sequence). The ends lost 11 bases at V and 8 bases at J; junction bases unmatched: 9. The CDR3 region has the DNA TGCGCCTCCTCACTAGCGGGAGGGCCCTATGAGCAGTTCTTC. It encodes CASSLAGGPYEQFF.

V and J are TRBV5-4 and TRBJ1-2; D uncertain. Trimming took 7 bases from V and 4 from J, leaving 23 bases between them. The germline CDR1 and CDR2 sequences are SGHNT and YYREEE (reference sequence). The CDR3 is 16 amino acids. The CDR3 DNA reads TGTGCCAGCTTCCCCAGCATACCAGGAAAGACCTATGGCTACACCTTC. Translation gives CASFPSIPGKTYGYTF.

This chain links TRBV15 with TRBJ1-1, with a possible D match to TRBD1 (5 bases). Germline CDR1 reads LNHNV; CDR2 reads YYDKDF (reference sequence). This CDR3 spans 13 amino acids. Deletions cut 5 bases from V and 7 bases from J, with 14 bases between. CDR3 amino acids: CATSYRTVDEAFF. CDR3 nucleotide sequence: TGTGCCACCAGCTACAGGACGGTCGATGAAGCTTTCTTT. The full variable domain, with the rest looked up from reference TRBV15 and TRBJ1-1, is DAMVIQNPRYQVTQFGKPVTLSCSQTLNHNVMYWYQQKSSQAPKLLFHYYDKDFNNEADTPDNFQSRRPNTSFCFLDIRSPGLGDTAMYLCATSYRTVDEAFFGQGTRLTVV.

This clone was detected only once. The chain is built from TRBV6-1 and TRBJ1-2; D gene ambiguous. This CDR3 spans 12 amino acids. In germline, CDR1 is MNHNS, CDR2 SASEGT. With 4 bases removed from V and 2 bases from J, the gap between germline ends came to 5 bases. The CDR3 sequence is CASSGRNYGYTF. CDR3 DNA: TGTGCCAGCAGTGGGCGGAACTATGGCTACACCTTC.

The table lists this clone with a count of one. The V call is TRBV2, the J call TRBJ2-5; possible D gene TRBD2, 5 bases. The tail of the sequence fits TRBJ2-7 better, so the J call may be wrong. Germline values: CDR1 SNHLY, CDR2 FYNNEI. The CDR3 is 13 residues long. CDR3 sequence (DNA): TGTGCCAGCAACCGGGCTCGGGGAGACGAGCAGTACTTC. Encoded protein: CASNRARGDEQYF.

The V call is TRBV5-8, the J call TRBJ2-7; 13 bases match TRBD2. V was pared by 3 bases and J by 7 bases, with 7 bases of the junction left unmatched. CDR3 length: 15 residues. Per the germline V gene, CDR1 is SGHTS and CDR2 is YDEGEE. The CDR3 sequence: CASSSGLAGSEEQYF. Written as DNA, the CDR3 is TGTGCCAGCAGCTCGGGACTAGCGGGATCTGAGGAGCAGTACTTC.

The chain carries TRBV9 and TRBJ2-3; TRBD2 agrees at 10 bases. Germline-derived CDR1 and CDR2 are SGDLS and YYNGEE. This CDR3 region has 20 residues. Trimming removed 4 bases from V and 3 bases from J; junction bases left unmatched: 20. The CDR3 protein is CASSPSLAGGTRLTTDTQYF. CDR3 DNA: TGTGCCAGCAGCCCCAGTTTAGCGGGGGGTACAAGACTGACAACAGATACGCAGTATTTT.

This sequence joins TRBV7-9 and TRBJ1-4; D is perhaps TRBD1 (6 bases). Trimming pared 4 bases from V and 8 bases from J, leaving 14 bases between. CDR3 length: 14 amino acids. Germline values: CDR1 SEHNR, CDR2 FQNEAQ (reference sequence). The CDR3 bases are TGTGCCAGCAGCTCAGGGGAGGTGGGCGAAAAACTGTTTTTT. Amino acids: CASSSGEVGEKLFF.

The V and J genes are TRBV18 and TRBJ1-6, with D tentatively TRBD1 (6 bases). With 3 bases removed from V and 8 bases from J, the gap between germline ends came to 14 bases. CDR1 and CDR2 from the germline V gene are KGHSH and LQKENI. The CDR3 totals 15 residues. CDR3 sequence (DNA): TGTGCCAGCTCACCCCGGGGCAGGGGCGATTCACCCCTCCACTTT. Translation gives CASSPRGRGDSPLHF. The full variable domain, with the rest looked up from reference TRBV18 and TRBJ1-6, is NAGVMQNPRHLVRRRGQEARLRCSPMKGHSHVYWYRQLPEEGLKFMVYLQKENIIDESGMPKERFSAEFPKEGPSILRIQQVVRGDSAAYFCASSPRGRGDSPLHFGNGTRLTVT.

V is TRBV18 and J is TRBJ1-1, with TRBD1 identical over 8 bases. Germline V gene lookup returns CDR1 KGHSH and CDR2 LQKENI. V was clipped by 0 bases and J by 7 bases; unmatched bases: 4. This CDR3 has 14 amino acids. CDR3 DNA sequence: TGTGCCAGCTCACCACCGGGGACAGGTGATGAAGCTTTCTTT. This encodes CASSPPGTGDEAFF. The full variable domain, completed using reference TRBV18 and TRBJ1-1, is NAGVMQNPRHLVRRRGQEARLRCSPMKGHSHVYWYRQLPEEGLKFMVYLQKENIIDESGMPKERFSAEFPKEGPSILRIQQVVRGDSAAYFCASSPPGTGDEAFFGQGTRLTVV.

The rearrangement links TRBV30 to TRBJ1-2, with D perhaps TRBD1 (6 bases). Germline values: CDR1 GTSNPN, CDR2 SVGIG (reference sequence). V was shortened by 3 bases and J by 7 bases, with 15 bases between the two germline ends. The CDR3 has 13 residues. CDR3 residues: CAWSATGRTGYTF. As DNA, the CDR3 is TGTGCCTGGAGCGCCACAGGGAGGACTGGCTACACCTTC.

The gene calls are TRBV4-1 and TRBJ1-2; a possible D gene is TRBD1 (6 bases). This CDR3 is built from 17 residues. Trimming stripped 1 base from V and 8 bases from J, with 23 bases between. Germline V gene data show CDR1 as MGHRA and CDR2 as YSYEKL. This chain's CDR3 is CASSQGWGAGVSGGYTF. The CDR3 DNA is TGCGCCAGCAGCCAAGGATGGGGGGCTGGGGTTTCGGGCGGCTACACCTTC.

This chain joins TRBV18 and TRBJ1-2; D is undetermined. The CDR3 has 12 amino acids. The V gene's germline CDR1 is KGHSH and CDR2 LQKENI. V gave up 5 bases and J gave up 5 bases, with 9 bases separating them. The CDR3 is CASSEHVYGYTF. The CDR3 bases are TGTGCCAGCTCAGAGCACGTGTATGGCTACACCTTC.

The chain links TRBV5-6 to TRBJ2-3; tentative D call: TRBD2 (6 bases). V lost 2 bases and J 3 bases, leaving 13 bases between the germline ends. CDR3 length: 15 residues. CDR1 is SGHDT and CDR2 is YYEEEE in the germline V gene. The CDR3 coding sequence is TGTGCCAGCAGCTTCCGACTAGATTATACAGATACGCAGTATTTT. Translating it yields CASSFRLDYTDTQYF.

The chain is built from TRBV28 and TRBJ2-7; tentatively, D is TRBD1 or TRBD2 (5 bases each). This CDR3 region has 16 residues. Germline V gene lookup returns CDR1 MDHEN and CDR2 SYDVKM. V was pared by 5 bases and J by 7 bases, with 24 bases between. CDR3 bases: TGTGCCAGCAGTGCCCCCCACTTAACGGGACGATGGGAGCAGTACTTC. Its protein product is CASSAPHLTGRWEQYF.

J is TRBJ2-7 and V is TRBV12-1; the table calls TRBD1, which could not be checked here. TRBV12-1 is deemed a pseudogene. This CDR3 spans 15 amino acids. The CDR3 nucleotides read TGTGCCAGCACCCCCCGGGACAGTTCTGTCCCAGAGCAGTACTTC. This encodes CASTPRDSSVPEQYF.

The V and J genes are TRBV5-5 and TRBJ2-5, with D perhaps matching TRBD2 (5 bases). Germline CDR1 is SGHKS and CDR2 is YYEKEE (reference sequence). V was clipped by 4 bases and J by 5 bases, with 15 bases between them. This CDR3 has 14 amino acids. DNA for the CDR3: TGTGCCAGCAGCCACTATGGGAGAGCGGAGACCCAGTACTTC. Protein product: CASSHYGRAETQYF.

A word on this clone: No DNA is shown, since the ends of the CDR3 on it are uncertain; the CDR3 is the one TCRdb lists. V is TRBV28 and J is TRBJ2-7; the D call in the table, TRBD2, was not verified against the DNA. Per the germline V gene, CDR1 is MDHEN and CDR2 is SYDVKM. The CDR3 is 13 residues long, ends included. The CDR3 reads CASSVLRAYEQYF.

This clone was recorded once. The chain employs TRBV5-1 and TRBJ1-2; D may be TRBD1 (6 bases). CDR1 is SGHRS, CDR2 YFSETQ, per germline. There are 14 residues in the CDR3. The ends were cut back, 2 bases at V and 2 bases at J, with 10 bases in the middle. The CDR3 sequence: CASSFGGSNYGYTF. The CDR3 DNA reads as TGCGCCAGCAGCTTCGGGGGCTCGAACTATGGCTACACCTTC. Using reference TRBV5-1 and TRBJ1-2 for the parts outside the CDR3, the full variable domain is KAGVTQTPRYLIKTRGQQVTLSCSPISGHRSVSWYQQTPGQGLQFLFEYFSETQRNKGNFPGRFSGRQFSNSRSEMNVSTLELGDSALYLCASSFGGSNYGYTFGSGTRLTVV.

The chain recombines TRBV19 with TRBJ2-1; D is perhaps TRBD1 (5 bases). The germline gives CDR1 LNHDA, CDR2 SQIVND (reference sequence). Deletions cut 5 bases from V and 2 bases from J, with 10 bases between. The CDR3 extends over 14 amino acids. The CDR3: CASSGATTYNEQFF. The CDR3 DNA reads TGTGCCAGTAGTGGGGCTACCACCTACAATGAGCAGTTCTTC.

J is TRBJ2-7 and V is TRBV19, with D possibly being TRBD1 or TRBD2 (5 bases each). The V end was cut by 3 bases, the J end by 4 bases, with 13 bases between. Germline values: CDR1 LNHDA, CDR2 SQIVND (reference sequence). CDR3 length equals 14 residues. The DNA of the CDR3 is TGTGCCAGTAGTATCGCACCCGGGGCATACGAGCAGTACTTC. Translated, it gives CASSIAPGAYEQYF.

The chain has TRBV5-1 and TRBJ2-1; the match to TRBD2 covers 7 bases. The CDR3 has 15 amino acids. CDR1 SGHRS and CDR2 YFSETQ come from the germline V gene. Losses at the gene ends were 4 bases for V and 4 bases for J; bases not matched to a gene: 8. The CDR3 protein is CASSRPGLPYNEQFF. The DNA for the CDR3 is TGCGCCAGCAGCCGTCCGGGACTACCTTACAATGAGCAGTTCTTC.

V usage is TRBV7-2 and J usage is TRBJ2-7; D is tentatively TRBD1 or TRBD2 (5 bases each). CDR1 is SGHTA and CDR2 is FQGNSA in the germline V gene. This CDR3 comprises 12 residues. Trimming took 4 bases from V and 3 from J, leaving 7 bases between them. CDR3 in amino acids: CASSWGFYEQYF. The CDR3 bases are TGTGCCAGCAGCTGGGGGTTCTACGAGCAGTACTTC.